This T cell receptor beta chain emerged from a study of blood T cell repertoires in COVID-19. Study context: Acute-phase and convalescent COVID-19 samples originated in the United States, Italy and Spain.

CDR3 size: 15 residues. CDR1 and CDR2 (germline): LNHDA, SQIVND (reference sequence). V was pared by 5 bases and J by 6 bases, with 20 bases between. Original methodology: Nucleated cell number was recorded as an estimate derived from reference gene primer amplification. The data were produced by immunoSEQ multiplex PCR, yet TCRdb's version contains in-frame clones alone and is incomplete. For V, J and clone size, that table is used; D and trimming come from the DNA. The sample holds roughly 280,000 clones, 75% to 90% seen once. A few counts support this clone. Input material: peripheral blood. The gene calls are TRBV19 and TRBJ2-7; tentatively, D is TRBD1 (6 bases). This TCR came from a man younger than 40 with active or convalescent COVID-19. For the CDR3, the DNA is TGTGCCAGTAGTGTGGGGGCCCGATTAAAGGGCGAGCAGTACTTC. Its translation: CASSVGARLKGEQYF. Full variable domain (outside the CDR3, taken from reference TRBV19 and TRBJ2-7): DGGITQSPKYLFRKEGQNVTLSCEQNLNHDAMYWYRQDPGQGLRLIYYSQIVNDFQKGDIAEGYSVSREKKESFPLTVTSAQKNPTAFYLCASSVGARLKGEQYFGPGTRLTVT.